The 24 T cell receptor beta chains given below trace back to one sample, sequenced in a study of T cell responses to AZD1222 COVID-19 vaccine. Profiling relied on immunoSEQ multiplex PCR, and the TCRdb table lists in-frame clones only, not all of them. The sample yields about 94,000 clones, approximately 91% seen once. The sequencing used peripheral blood, collected on day 0 of AZD1222 vaccination. All receptors derive from an adult in good health.

The rearrangement uses TRBV5-1 and TRBJ1-2; TRBD1 agrees at 7 bases. Germline CDR1 SGHRS, CDR2 YFSETQ. Trimming removed 4 bases from V and 7 bases from J; junction bases left unmatched: 4. The length of the CDR3 is 12 residues. The CDR3 DNA reads as TGCGCCAGCAGCGCGGGGACAGCTGGCTACACCTTC. As protein: CASSAGTAGYTF. Using reference TRBV5-1 and TRBJ1-2 for the parts outside the CDR3, the full variable domain is KAGVTQTPRYLIKTRGQQVTLSCSPISGHRSVSWYQQTPGQGLQFLFEYFSETQRNKGNFPGRFSGRQFSNSRSEMNVSTLELGDSALYLCASSAGTAGYTFGSGTRLTVV.

The V call is TRBV24-1, the J call TRBJ2-7, with TRBD2 matching over 7 bases. Germline-derived CDR1 and CDR2 are KGHDR and SFDVKD. There are 14 residues in the CDR3. V was pared by 3 bases and J by 0 bases, with 1 base of the junction left unmatched. CDR3 in amino acids: CATSDRGDSYEQYF. The CDR3 DNA follows: TGTGCCACCAGTGATCGGGGGGACTCCTACGAGCAGTACTTC.

The gene calls are TRBV11-2 and TRBJ2-5; 7 bases are shared with TRBD1. Germline trimming cut 5 bases from V and 1 base from J; bases unmatched to any gene: 10. The CDR3 spans 16 residues. Germline V gene sequence: CDR1 SGHAT, CDR2 FQNNGV. CDR3 bases: TGTGCCAGCAGCCAGCTCCCAGGGACAGTCCAAGAGACCCAGTACTTC. This encodes CASSQLPGTVQETQYF. Full variable domain (missing parts from reference TRBV11-2 and TRBJ2-5): EAGVAQSPRYKIIEKRQSVAFWCNPISGHATLYWYQQILGQGPKLLIQFQNNGVVDDSQLPKDRFSAERLKGVDSTLKIQPAKLEDSAVYLCASSQLPGTVQETQYFGPGTRLLVL.

The chain joins TRBV4-2 to TRBJ1-2; 7 nucleotides align to TRBD1. V gave up 4 bases and J gave up 1 base; unmatched junction bases: 3. CDR1 and CDR2 from the germline V gene are LGHNA and YNFKEQ. The CDR3 sequence is 14 residues long. CDR3 in DNA: TGTGCCAGCAGCCCTGGGGACAGTAACTATGGCTACACCTTC. The encoded protein is CASSPGDSNYGYTF.

This clone was counted a single time. V usage is TRBV6-6 and J usage is TRBJ2-5, with TRBD1 as a possible D gene (7 bases). V was pared by 2 bases and J by 5 bases, with 18 bases between. Looked up from germline, CDR1 is MNHNY and CDR2 is SVGAGI (reference sequence). The CDR3 spans 16 residues. CDR3 region: CASSYAPQGGQETQYF. The CDR3 DNA reads as TGTGCCAGCAGTTACGCCCCGCAGGGGGGTCAGGAGACCCAGTACTTC.

This clone was recorded only once. The V and J genes are TRBV6-2 or TRBV6-3 and TRBJ2-7; D perhaps matches TRBD2 (5 bases). The length of the CDR3 is 14 residues. Looked up from germline, CDR1 is MNHEY and CDR2 is SVGEGT. Trimming left V 0 bases short and J 5 bases short, with 11 bases between. CDR3 loop: CASSYSRGINEQYF. The CDR3 DNA reads TGTGCCAGCAGTTACTCGAGAGGGATCAACGAGCAGTACTTC.

The V call is TRBV5-6, the J call TRBJ1-2, with D possibly matching TRBD1 (5 bases). The CDR3 has 13 amino acids. V was cut by 1 base and J by 4 bases, with 8 bases left in between. The V gene's germline CDR1 is SGHDT and CDR2 YYEEEE. The CDR3 coding sequence is TGTGCCAGCAGCTTGTCCGACAGCTATGGCTACACCTTC. Translating gives CASSLSDSYGYTF.

This chain links TRBV5-6 with TRBJ2-7, with D perhaps TRBD1 (5 bases). The V and J ends lost 0 bases and 2 bases respectively, with 9 bases between them. This CDR3 is built from 14 residues. Germline V lookup: CDR1 SGHDT, CDR2 YYEEEE. CDR3 sequence (DNA): TGTGCCAGCAGCTTGGCCGGACAAGCCTACGAGCAGTACTTC. This encodes CASSLAGQAYEQYF.

CDR3 in DNA: TGTGCCAGCAGCTTATTGCGGGGGGACAATGAGCAGTTCTTC. Protein product: CASSLLRGDNEQFF. The genes are TRBV7-2 and TRBJ2-1; 8 nucleotides line up with TRBD2. The CDR3 length is 14 residues. Germline V CDR1 and CDR2: SGHTA, FQGNSA. The V and J ends lost 2 bases and 5 bases, in that order; junction bases with no gene match: 2.

This clone was picked up one time. The J gene is TRBJ2-3, the V gene TRBV7-3, with D uncertain. Germline V gives CDR1 SGHTA, CDR2 FQGTGA. The CDR3 extends over 13 amino acids. Trimming shortened V by 3 bases and J by 1 base, and 5 bases separated the two germline ends. This chain's CDR3 is CASSFRGTDTQYF. The DNA for the CDR3 is TGTGCCAGCAGCTTTAGGGGCACAGATACGCAGTATTTT.

Worth noting for this clone: Additional DNA sequences in this sample encode the identical CDR3. V is TRBV14 and J is TRBJ1-1, with D possibly TRBD1 on 6 matching bases. Between the trimmed V and J ends, which lost 1 base and 4 bases, there was a span of 7 bases. The CDR3 length is 13 residues. Germline-derived CDR1 and CDR2 are SGHDN and FVKESK. The DNA of the CDR3 is TGTGCCAGCAGCCAAGTCAGGGGCACTGAAGCTTTCTTT. Encoded protein: CASSQVRGTEAFF.

The chain uses TRBV3-1 (or the pseudogene TRBV3-2) and TRBJ2-7; D unclear. CDR3 length: 15 residues. Trimming pared 1 base from V and 2 bases from J, leaving 12 bases between. Germline CDR1 is LGHDT and CDR2 is YNNKEL (reference sequence). In DNA, the CDR3 is TGTGCCAGCAGCCAAGCTGGAGAGCCTACCTACGAGCAGTACTTC. As protein: CASSQAGEPTYEQYF.

The V call is TRBV9, the J call TRBJ2-2; no reliable D call. This CDR3 has 15 amino acids. Looked up from germline, CDR1 is SGDLS and CDR2 is YYNGEE. V was shortened by 7 bases and J by 2 bases, with 15 bases between the two germline ends. Here the CDR3 reads CASGKAPLNTGELFF. The CDR3 bases are TGTGCCAGCGGAAAGGCCCCCCTAAACACCGGGGAGCTGTTTTTT. Drawing the rest from reference TRBV9 and TRBJ2-2, the complete variable domain is DSGVTQTPKHLITATGQRVTLRCSPRSGDLSVYWYQQSLDQGLQFLIQYYNGEERAKGNILERFSAQQFPDLHSELNLSSLELGDSALYFCASGKAPLNTGELFFGEGSRLTVL.

The rearrangement uses TRBV29-1 and TRBJ1-3, with 8 positions matching TRBD1. The CDR3 extends over 15 amino acids. Germline trimming cut 6 bases from V and 0 bases from J; bases unmatched to any gene: 7. Per the germline V gene, CDR1 is SQVTM and CDR2 is ANQGSEA. The chain's CDR3 is CSVRGTGSSGNTIYF. In nucleotides, the CDR3 is TGCAGCGTCAGGGGGACAGGATCCTCTGGAAACACCATATATTTT.

The CDR3 nucleotides are TGTGCCAGCACCACCGGGACTAGCGGGTTCAATGAGCAGTTCTTC. This encodes CASTTGTSGFNEQFF. The chain uses TRBV18 and TRBJ2-1; 12 nucleotides line up with TRBD2. Germline CDR1 is KGHSH and CDR2 is LQKENI. V lost 8 bases and J lost 6; bases outside the gene matches: 8. The CDR3 spans 15 residues.

The chain has TRBV11-3 and TRBJ1-1; 7 bases align to TRBD1. V shed 0 bases, J shed 5 bases, and the junction held 6 bases outside the gene matches. The CDR3 contains 15 residues. CDR1 is SGHNT, CDR2 YENEEA, per germline. CDR3 sequence (DNA): TGTGCCAGCAGCTTAGAGCAGGGGGGTTGGACTGAAGCTTTCTTT. It translates to CASSLEQGGWTEAFF.

J is TRBJ2-5 and V is TRBV5-1, with TRBD1 identical over 10 bases. The length of the CDR3 is 15 residues. The V gene end was trimmed by 4 bases and the J gene end by 4 bases; junction bases not matched to a gene: 7. Germline CDR1 is SGHRS and CDR2 is YFSETQ. The CDR3 reads CASSPADRGLETQYF. DNA of the CDR3: TGCGCCAGCAGCCCCGCCGACAGGGGGCTAGAGACCCAGTACTTC.

This chain connects TRBV6-4 to TRBJ1-2; D is uncertain. The germline V and J ends were trimmed by 0 bases and 7 bases, with 12 bases remaining between them. Germline CDR1 is MRHNA and CDR2 is SNTAGT. The CDR3 has 14 residues. In nucleotides, the CDR3 is TGTGCCAGCAGTGACTCAAGTGCTTCGGGTGGCTACACCTTC. This gives the protein CASSDSSASGGYTF.

This clone was seen more than once but under ten times. The chain uses TRBV30 and TRBJ1-6; D gene unclear. Looked up from germline, CDR1 is GTSNPN and CDR2 is SVGIG (reference sequence). The CDR3 sequence is 15 residues long. V dropped 4 bases and J dropped 0 bases, with 10 bases sitting between them. In DNA, the CDR3 is TGTGCCTGGATCGCCTCGAACTCCTATAATTCACCCCTCCACTTT. Its translation is CAWIASNSYNSPLHF.

The rearrangement joins TRBV14 to TRBJ1-2, with D hard to call. V was pared by 4 bases and J by 1 base, with 7 bases between. The CDR3 is 13 amino acids. Germline loops: CDR1 SGHDN, CDR2 FVKESK. The DNA of the CDR3 is TGTGCCAGCAGCCTAACAAATAACTATGGCTACACCTTC. Translation: CASSLTNNYGYTF. The whole variable domain, remainder taken from reference TRBV14 and TRBJ1-2, is EAGVTQFPSHSVIEKGQTVTLRCDPISGHDNLYWYRRVMGKEIKFLLHFVKESKQDESGMPNNRFLAERTGGTYSTLKVQPAELEDSGVYFCASSLTNNYGYTFGSGTRLTVV.

The rearrangement joins TRBV30 to TRBJ1-6, with D possibly TRBD1 on 6 matching bases. This CDR3 is 13 amino acids long. Trimming removed 3 bases from V and 7 bases from J, with 10 bases in between. Germline lookup yields CDR1 GTSNPN and CDR2 SVGIG (reference sequence). CDR3 protein: CAWREGQNSPLHF. The CDR3, as DNA: TGTGCCTGGAGGGAAGGACAGAATTCACCCCTCCACTTT.

This chain connects TRBV25-1 to TRBJ1-3; D remains unclear. The CDR3 extends over 16 amino acids. V gave up 4 bases and J gave up 0 bases, with 13 bases separating them. Germline values: CDR1 MGHDK, CDR2 SYGVNS. DNA for the CDR3: TGTGCCAGCAGTGGCTTTAAACTGATCTCTGGAAACACCATATATTTT. Protein product: CASSGFKLISGNTIYF.

The chain uses TRBV5-1 and TRBJ2-3; 10 bases fit TRBD2. CDR1 is SGHRS, CDR2 YFSETQ, per germline. The CDR3 loop spans 16 amino acids. Germline trimming cut 0 bases from V and 5 bases from J; bases unmatched to any gene: 6. The CDR3 DNA sequence: TGCGCCAGCAGCTTGGAGGCTAGCGGGGGAGTAGATACGCAGTATTTT. This encodes CASSLEASGGVDTQYF.

This CDR3 reads CASSSTRGQDGYTF. The CDR3 DNA reads TGTGCCAGCAGCTCGACCAGGGGGCAGGATGGCTACACCTTC. V gene TRBV7-8 combines with J gene TRBJ1-2; TRBD1 matches 8 bases. With 4 bases clipped from V and 6 bases from J, the junction kept 7 bases outside the gene matches. This CDR3 comprises 14 residues. The germline gives CDR1 SGHVS, CDR2 FQNEAQ.